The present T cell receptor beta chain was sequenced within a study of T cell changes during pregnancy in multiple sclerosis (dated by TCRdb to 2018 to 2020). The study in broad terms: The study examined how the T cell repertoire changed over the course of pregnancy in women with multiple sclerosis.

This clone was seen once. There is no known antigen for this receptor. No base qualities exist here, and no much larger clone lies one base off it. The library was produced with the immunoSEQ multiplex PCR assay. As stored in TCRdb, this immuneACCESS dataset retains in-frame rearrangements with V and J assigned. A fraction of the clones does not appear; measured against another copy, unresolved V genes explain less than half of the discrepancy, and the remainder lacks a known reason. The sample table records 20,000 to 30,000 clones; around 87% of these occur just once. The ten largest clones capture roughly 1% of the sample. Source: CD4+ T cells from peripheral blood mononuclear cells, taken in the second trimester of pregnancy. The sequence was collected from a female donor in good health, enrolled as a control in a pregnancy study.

The nucleotide sequence is TGTGCCAGCAGTCCCGGGACAGGTTCCTACGAGCAGTACTTC. It translates as CASSPGTGSYEQYF. The rearrangement combines TRBV21-1 with TRBJ2-7; the table's D call of TRBD1 was not tested on the DNA. TRBV21-1 constitutes a pseudogene. The CDR3, cysteine through phenylalanine, is 14 amino acids long. The kept DNA is CDR3 alone, 42 bases in frame from the first base.